This note documents a single TCR beta chain sequence. Its cognate antigen has yet to be identified. At one of its ends the junction is not consistent with the germline gene, which may arise from a read error. The data stem from a study of T-cell reconstitution after alpha-beta-depleted transplantation in children listed by TCRdb under 2016. For the study in its entirety: Using TCR repertoire profiling, the study quantitatively followed how T-cell immune reconstitution unfolded in children after TCRalphabeta/CD19-depleted allogeneic hematopoietic cell transplantation. On the study overall, not on this receptor specifically: In some patients, the high TCRbeta diversity seen at day 60 was put down to recipient T cells and intrathymic progenitors that had survived conditioning. Apparently early alphabetaT-cell count recovery about two months after transplant reportedly relied on only several hundred rapidly expanded clones derived from non-depleted graft cells. The frequencies of hyperexpanded clones fell over the following months, and after one year, T-cell counts and TCRbeta diversity were mostly attributed to newly produced T cells.

Its CDR3 holds 14 amino acids, cysteine through phenylalanine. Only the CDR3 portion is preserved as DNA: 42 bases, with reading frame beginning at the first base. From the germline V gene, CDR1 is SGHRS and CDR2 is YFSETQ. This specimen's treatment or condition label, per the study, means: allogeneic hematopoietic cell transplantation with graft depleted of TCRalphabeta T cells and CD19 B cells. Transplant recipients were children who received TCRalphabeta/CD19-depleted allogeneic hematopoietic cell grafts. Library preparation employed PCR. The sample was run on an Illumina HiSeq 2500. TCR libraries were prepared with molecular barcoding, using unique molecular identifiers to normalize TCRbeta repertoire quantification. In-frame beta chains were kept once TCRdb had trimmed the public reads at Q25 with fastp and called clones with MiXCR. Merged by CDR3 protein, the rows form single entries marked with the most common genes and DNA. The sample table holds just over 950,000 distinct CDR3 sequences, of which roughly 29% were seen once. The top ten clonotypes cover more than 25% of the sample.

The sample consisted of PBMCs, mostly from graft donor cells, taken 360 days after TCRalphabeta/CD19-depleted stem cell transplant. The source of this sequence is a boy under two years old who had a stem cell transplant for SCID, so the T cells may come from the graft donor. The receptor chain draws on TRBV5-1 and TRBJ1-2; 7 middle bases align to TRBD1. The CDR3 protein is CAGSPGQSNYGYTF. The nucleotides read TGCGCCGGCAGCCCGGGACAGAGTAACTATGGCTACACCTTC.